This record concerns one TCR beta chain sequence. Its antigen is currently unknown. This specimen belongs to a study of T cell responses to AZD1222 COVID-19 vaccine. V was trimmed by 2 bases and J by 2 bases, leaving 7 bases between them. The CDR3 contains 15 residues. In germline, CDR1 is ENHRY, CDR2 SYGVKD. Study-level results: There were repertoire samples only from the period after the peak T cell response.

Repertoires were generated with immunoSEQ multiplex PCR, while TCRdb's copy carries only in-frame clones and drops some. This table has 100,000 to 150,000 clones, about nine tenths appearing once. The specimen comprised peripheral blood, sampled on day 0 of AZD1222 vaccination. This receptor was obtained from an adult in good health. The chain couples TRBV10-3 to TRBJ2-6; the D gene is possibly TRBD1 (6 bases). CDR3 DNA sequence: TGTGCCATCAGTGAGCCAGGGGCTGGGGCCAACGTCCTGACTTTC. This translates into CAISEPGAGANVLTF.